This T cell receptor (beta chain) emerged from a study of blood T cell repertoires in COVID-19. TCRdb's copy holds only in-frame clones and misses some; the assay was immunoSEQ multiplex PCR. The sample consists of about 200,000 clones, around 85% of them appearing once. The CDR3 has 13 residues. Trimming took 1 base from V and 7 from J, leaving 10 bases between them. CDR1 and CDR2 from the germline V gene are SGHNT and YENEEA. The J gene is TRBJ1-2, the V gene TRBV11-3; unclear D gene. The specimen was peripheral blood. The clonotype originates from a woman aged 50 to 60 with acute or convalescent COVID-19. The CDR3 coding sequence is TGTGCCAGCAGCTTAGGGAGTGTGAGTGGCTACACCTTC. Protein product: CASSLGSVSGYTF.